These T cell receptor beta chains were read from a single sample in a study of shared clonotypes between healthy human individuals. The method was immunoSEQ multiplex PCR; TCRdb's version includes in-frame clones alone and lacks a portion of them. The table lists 2 million to 3 million clones, roughly 93% of them singletons. Sequenced: naive CD4+ T cells from PBMCs. The receptors come from a man between 18 and 29 years old in good health. Some clones in this sample may be carry-over from other donors' samples. Each CDR3 is given with its conserved first and last residue. A D gene is named only where the DNA matches it firmly. Size tells how often a clone was seen (once, few, many) or the class of an expanded clone, and some rows leave it out.

D	V	J	size	DNA	CDR3
.	TRBV19	TRBJ2-2	.	TGTGCCAGTAGTATTCTTGGGACGCGGAACACCGGGGAGCTGTTTTTT	CASSILGTRNTGELFF
.	TRBV10-3	TRBJ1-1	.	TGTGCCATCAGGGCGGATCCAGGCGCTGAAGCTTTCTTT	CAIRADPGAEAFF
TRBD1	TRBV27	TRBJ1-1	.	TGTGCCAGCAGTTTCTTGACAGGGTTCACTGAAGCTTTCTTT	CASSFLTGFTEAFF
.	TRBV19	TRBJ1-5	once	TGTGCCAGTAGTACCCGGGACGGATTCAATCAGCCCCAGCATTTT	CASSTRDGFNQPQHF
.	TRBV28	TRBJ2-4	.	TGTGCCAGCAGTGACTCCTGGGATTCTCAGTACTTC	CASSDSWDSQYF
.	TRBV7-2	TRBJ2-2	.	TGTGCCAGCAGCCCCCGGTCCCTAGTCACCGGGGAGCTGTTTTTT	CASSPRSLVTGELFF
.	TRBV7-9	TRBJ1-1	.	TGTGCCAGCAGCTTCCGTGAAGCTTTCTTT	CASSFREAFF
.	TRBV7-9	TRBJ2-5	.	TGTGCCAGCAGCTTAGCCGTGGGCTTCCAAGAGACCCAGTACTTC	CASSLAVGFQETQYF
TRBD1	TRBV7-3	TRBJ1-2	.	TGTGCCAGCAGCTTTGACAGGGGTAGGGGCTACACCTTC	CASSFDRGRGYTF
.	TRBV20-1	TRBJ1-5	.	TGCAGTGCTAGAGTCCAGGGCGGGGAGCATTTT	CSARVQGGEHF
.	TRBV25-1	TRBJ2-1	.	TGTGCCAGCAGTGTACTACTTTCGAATGAGCAGTTCTTC	CASSVLLSNEQFF
.	TRBV25-1	TRBJ2-5	.	TGTGCCAGCAGTGAGTCGGCTAACCAAGAGACCCAGTACTTC	CASSESANQETQYF
.	TRBV6-1	TRBJ2-3	.	TGTGCCAGCAGGGTGGGGCGGAGCACAGATACGCAGTATTTT	CASRVGRSTDTQYF
TRBD2	TRBV18	TRBJ2-7	.	TGTGCCAGCTCACCTAGACTAGCCTCCTACGAGCAGTACTTC	CASSPRLASYEQYF
.	TRBV28	TRBJ1-4	.	TGTGCCACTTCGTGGCGAGGGGGGGCGGACGAAAAACTGTTTTTT	CATSWRGGADEKLFF
.	TRBV28	TRBJ2-1	.	TGTGCCAGCAGTTCAGCTAGCTGGAGCAATGAGCAGTTCTTC	CASSSASWSNEQFF
TRBD2	TRBV7-3	TRBJ2-1	.	TGTGCCAGCAGCATTAGACTAGCGGGACGCGTTGAGCAGTTCTTC	CASSIRLAGRVEQFF
.	TRBV27	TRBJ1-4	.	TGTGCCAGCAGTTTCGGCCGGCCGAATGAAAAACTGTTTTTT	CASSFGRPNEKLFF
.	TRBV5-4	TRBJ1-1	few	TGTGCCAGCAGCTTGACAGCGAACACTGAAGCTTTCTTT	CASSLTANTEAFF
.	TRBV28	TRBJ2-7	.	TGTGCCAGCAGTTTATTGGGGAATCGGGCCTACGAGCAGTACTTC	CASSLLGNRAYEQYF
TRBD2	TRBV28	TRBJ2-1	.	TGTGCCAGCAGTTTAACTAGCGGGAACTACAATGAGCAGTTCTTC	CASSLTSGNYNEQFF
.	TRBV5-1	TRBJ2-7	.	TGCGCCAGCGCCAGATCTTCCGCCCGGACGGGATCCTACGAGCAGTACTTC	CASARSSARTGSYEQYF
TRBD2	TRBV9	TRBJ2-7	.	TGTGCCAGCAGCCCGCGACTAGCGGGAGACCACGAGCAGTACTTC	CASSPRLAGDHEQYF
.	TRBV30	TRBJ1-4	.	TGTGCCTGGAGTACGAAGGGAATATTAGAAAAACTGTTTTTT	CAWSTKGILEKLFF
TRBD1	TRBV6-1	TRBJ2-7	.	TGTGCCCTGGGACAGGCCTACGAGCAGTACTTC	CALGQAYEQYF
TRBD2	TRBV18	TRBJ2-1	.	TGTGCCAGCTCACCATTGACTAGCGGATACAATGAGCAGTTCTTC	CASSPLTSGYNEQFF
TRBD1	TRBV5-1	TRBJ1-5	.	TGCGCCAGCAGCCCGGACAGGGATGGCCAGCCCCAGCATTTT	CASSPDRDGQPQHF
.	TRBV9	TRBJ2-5	.	TGTGCCAGCAGCGTAGCACAGTACCAAGAGACCCAGTACTTC	CASSVAQYQETQYF
.	TRBV6-5	TRBJ1-6	.	TGTGCCAGCAGTTATGACTATAATTCACCCCTCCACTTT	CASSYDYNSPLHF
.	TRBV7-6	TRBJ1-1	.	TGTGCCAGCAGCTTGGGGCCGGGAAATACAGAAGCTTTCTTT	CASSLGPGNTEAFF
.	TRBV25-1	TRBJ2-2	.	TGTGCCAGCAGGGGAGAGGGCACCGGGGAGCTGTTTTTT	CASRGEGTGELFF
.	TRBV6-1	TRBJ2-7	.	TGTGCCAGCAGCCTTAAGGGGGGGGAGCAGTACTTC	CASSLKGGEQYF
.	TRBV9	TRBJ2-2	.	TGTGCCAGCAGCGTAGGACCCGGGGAGCTGTTTTTT	CASSVGPGELFF
TRBD2	TRBV4-2	TRBJ2-3	.	TGTGCCAGCAGCCCGCGGGAGGTGAGGGATACGCAGTATTTT	CASSPREVRDTQYF
TRBD1	TRBV5-1	TRBJ1-4	.	TGCGCCAGCAGCCTGGACAGGGCTAACGAAAAACTGTTTTTT	CASSLDRANEKLFF
.	TRBV18	TRBJ2-7	.	TGTGCCAGCTCACCGTCTGGGGAGCCTAGGGGGTACTTC	CASSPSGEPRGYF
.	TRBV20-1	TRBJ1-2	.	TGCAGTGCTAGGTCCACCTATGGCTACACCTTC	CSARSTYGYTF
.	TRBV30	TRBJ2-1	.	TGTGCCTGGAGTGGGGTAACCGCTTACAATGAGCAGTTCTTC	CAWSGVTAYNEQFF
TRBD2	TRBV9	TRBJ2-5	.	TGTGCCAGCAGCGTAGAGGGTAGCGGGAGGGAGACCCAGTACTTC	CASSVEGSGRETQYF
.	TRBV7-9	TRBJ2-3	.	TGTGCCAGCAGCTCTAGGACAGTCGGAGGCACAGATACGCAGTATTTT	CASSSRTVGGTDTQYF
.	TRBV7-3	TRBJ1-1	.	TGTGCCAGCAGCTTACAGGGCGGCCGACTAGGCACTGAAGCTTTCTTT	CASSLQGGRLGTEAFF
TRBD1	TRBV23-1	TRBJ1-2	.	TGCGCCAGCAGTCTAACAGGGGACAGTGGCTACACCTTC	CASSLTGDSGYTF
.	TRBV9	TRBJ1-1	.	TGTGCCAGCAGCGTAGGTTACGGCAGGCAATACCCCACTGAAGCTTTCTTT	CASSVGYGRQYPTEAFF
TRBD1	TRBV7-3	TRBJ2-1	.	TGTGCCAGCAGCTCGGGACAGGGTGTCAGGAATGAGCAGTTCTTC	CASSSGQGVRNEQFF
TRBD2	TRBV5-1	TRBJ2-7	.	TGCGCCAGCAGCCTAGGACTAGCGGGAGCCTCCTACGAGCAGTACTTC	CASSLGLAGASYEQYF
TRBD1	TRBV6-1	TRBJ1-2	.	TGTGCCAGCAGTGTTCCGGGGCAGGGACAGGGTGGCTACACCTTC	CASSVPGQGQGGYTF
.	TRBV5-6	TRBJ1-5	.	TGTGCCAGCAGCTTGAGTTTTGGGGATCAGCCCCAGCATTTT	CASSLSFGDQPQHF
TRBD1	TRBV19	TRBJ1-4	.	TGTGCCAGTAAGCGGACAGGGCCGAGTGAAAAACTGTTTTTT	CASKRTGPSEKLFF
.	TRBV5-1	TRBJ2-3	.	TGCGCCAGCAGCTTAATTCCCACAGATACGCAGTATTTT	CASSLIPTDTQYF
.	TRBV6-6	TRBJ2-3	.	TGTGCCAGCAAGAGGGACCTCACAGATACGCAGTATTTT	CASKRDLTDTQYF
.	TRBV28	TRBJ2-1	.	TGTGCCAGCAGCCCCATGCCCCGCCACAGGGCGTTCTTC	CASSPMPRHRAFF
.	TRBV7-2	TRBJ2-4	.	TGTGCCAGCAGCCGCCCGTATGGGACAGCCAAAAACATTCAGTACTTC	CASSRPYGTAKNIQYF